Listed here are 26 T cell receptor beta chains from one sample, sequenced in a study of cytomegalovirus exposure and HLA in healthy donors. Primers: 60 Vbeta forward and 13 Jbeta reverse. Assay used: immunoSEQ multiplex PCR; TCRdb lists only in-frame clones, some missing. The sample gives 55,000 to 70,000 clones, roughly 84% of which show up once; 1.5% to 2% is in the top ten. Sequencing used PBMCs. The receptors were gathered from a human donor in good health.

V and J are TRBV19 and TRBJ1-3; 7 nucleotides match TRBD1. Germline loops: CDR1 LNHDA, CDR2 SQIVND (reference sequence). V trimming: 6 bases; J trimming: 0 bases; junction bases outside the gene matches: 5. The CDR3 has 15 amino acids. DNA for the CDR3: TGTGCCAGTAGGGACAGGCATTACTCTGGAAACACCATATATTTT. Amino acids: CASRDRHYSGNTIYF.

The rearrangement joins TRBV9 to TRBJ1-1, with D perhaps TRBD1 (5 bases). Germline lookup yields CDR1 SGDLS and CDR2 YYNGEE. The CDR3 contains 13 residues. With 3 bases removed from V and 3 bases from J, the gap between germline ends came to 9 bases. The CDR3: CASSGRVDTEAFF. As DNA, the CDR3 is TGTGCCAGCAGCGGCAGGGTGGACACTGAAGCTTTCTTT.

This clone has only a few counts. This sequence joins TRBV4-3 and TRBJ2-1, with TRBD2 identical over 13 bases. Germline CDR1 is LGHNA and CDR2 is YSLEER. The V and J ends lost 2 bases and 2 bases, in that order; junction bases with no gene match: 3. This CDR3 contains 17 residues. CDR3 sequence (DNA): TGCGCCAGCAGCCAACTGGGACTAGCGGGAACCTACAATGAGCAGTTCTTC. It codes for CASSQLGLAGTYNEQFF.

This clone was recorded a few times. This chain connects TRBV18 to TRBJ1-6; a weak D match, TRBD1 (6 bases). CDR1 KGHSH and CDR2 LQKENI come from the germline V gene. V was trimmed by 6 bases and J by 7 bases, leaving 16 bases between them. The CDR3 extends over 15 amino acids. CDR3 in DNA: TGTGCCAGCTCGCCTATACCAGGGGACAATTCACCCCTCCACTTT. This encodes CASSPIPGDNSPLHF.

CDR3 coding DNA: TGTGCCAGCAGTTCCGTCCAGTCAGTCGAATACTATGGCTACACCTTC. Translating gives CASSSVQSVEYYGYTF. The rearrangement links TRBV28 to TRBJ1-2; D gene uncertain. CDR1 and CDR2 (germline): MDHEN, SYDVKM. V lost 4 bases, J lost 3 bases, and 18 bases lay in between. This CDR3 region has 16 residues.

The chain employs TRBV6-6 and TRBJ1-2; D gene unclear. The CDR3 length is 15 residues. Germline V CDR1 and CDR2: MNHNY, SVGAGI (reference sequence). V was shortened by 6 bases and J by 2 bases, with 16 bases between the two germline ends. Written as DNA, the CDR3 is TGTGCCAGCAGGGAGTACAAGCGGGGAAACTATGGCTACACCTTC. Amino acids: CASREYKRGNYGYTF.

The chain employs TRBV6-6 and TRBJ1-5; D is perhaps TRBD1 (6 bases). From germline, CDR1 is MNHNY and CDR2 SVGAGI (reference sequence). The CDR3 has 15 amino acids. Trimming cost V 2 bases and J 2 bases, with 10 bases left between them. The CDR3 is CASSYPRGRNQPQHF. The CDR3 bases are TGTGCCAGCAGTTACCCCAGGGGTCGCAATCAGCCCCAGCATTTT.

The CDR3 here is CASSDWRTTGSYEQYF. CDR3 DNA: TGTGCCAGTAGTGATTGGCGGACAACCGGCTCCTACGAGCAGTACTTC. V and J are TRBV19 and TRBJ2-7; tentatively, D is TRBD1 (5 bases). This CDR3 comprises 16 residues. Between the trimmed V and J ends, which lost 5 bases and 0 bases, there was a span of 17 bases. Germline CDR1 reads LNHDA; CDR2 reads SQIVND (reference sequence). The full variable domain, rest sourced from reference TRBV19 and TRBJ2-7, is DGGITQSPKYLFRKEGQNVTLSCEQNLNHDAMYWYRQDPGQGLRLIYYSQIVNDFQKGDIAEGYSVSREKKESFPLTVTSAQKNPTAFYLCASSDWRTTGSYEQYFGPGTRLTVT.

The rearrangement uses TRBV30 and TRBJ1-1; maybe TRBD1 (5 bases). The V and J ends lost 0 bases and 3 bases respectively, with 8 bases between them. The CDR3 contains 13 residues. The germline gives CDR1 GTSNPN, CDR2 SVGIG (reference sequence). CDR3 sequence reads: CAWSVSRDTEAFF. Written as DNA, the CDR3 is TGTGCCTGGAGTGTAAGCAGGGACACTGAAGCTTTCTTT.

The chain carries TRBV6-6 and TRBJ1-1; D gene unclear. The length of the CDR3 is 15 residues. Trimming removed 2 bases from V and 0 bases from J, with 10 bases in between. The germline V gene has CDR1 MNHNY and CDR2 SVGAGI (reference sequence). The CDR3 reads CASSYRASMNTEAFF. CDR3 DNA: TGTGCCAGCAGTTACCGCGCCTCCATGAACACTGAAGCTTTCTTT.

The chain has TRBV5-1 and TRBJ2-3; 8 bases match TRBD2. Losses at the gene ends were 4 bases for V and 2 bases for J; bases not matched to a gene: 6. The germline CDR1 and CDR2 sequences are SGHRS and YFSETQ. The length of the CDR3 is 15 residues. The chain's CDR3 is CASSRGLAPTDTQYF. In DNA, the CDR3 is TGCGCCAGCAGCCGCGGACTAGCACCCACAGATACGCAGTATTTT.

There are a few counts of this clone. J is TRBJ1-1 and V is TRBV6-6, with TRBD1 matching 7 bases. Trimming took 0 bases from V and 9 from J; bases not matched to a gene: 7. The germline V gene encodes CDR1 MNHNY and CDR2 SVGAGI (reference sequence). This CDR3 is built from 14 residues. The CDR3 sequence is CASSYSENRGKAFF. The CDR3, as DNA: TGTGCCAGCAGTTACTCTGAGAACAGGGGTAAAGCTTTCTTT.

The V and J genes are TRBV6-6 and TRBJ1-2; a weak D match, TRBD1 (5 bases). The V gene lost 2 bases and the J gene lost 6 bases, with 19 bases spanning the gap. The CDR3 covers 16 residues. Germline V gives CDR1 MNHNY, CDR2 SVGAGI (reference sequence). CDR3: CASSYGVRSGGDGYTF. CDR3 DNA: TGTGCCAGCAGTTACGGGGTCAGGTCAGGAGGGGATGGCTACACCTTC.

The chain carries TRBV4-2 and TRBJ2-1, with TRBD2 matching 9 bases. This CDR3 region has 16 residues. V lost 0 bases to trimming and J lost 0 bases; unmatched junction nucleotides: 0. Germline loops: CDR1 LGHNA, CDR2 YNFKEQ. The CDR3 reads CASSQETSGSYNEQFF. Written as DNA, the CDR3 is TGTGCCAGCAGCCAAGAGACTAGCGGCTCCTACAATGAGCAGTTCTTC.

The chain employs TRBV29-1 and TRBJ2-7, with 7 bases that match TRBD1. This CDR3 has 14 amino acids. The J segment lost 0 bases and the V segment lost 7 bases, leaving 9 bases of the junction unmatched. CDR1 is SQVTM, CDR2 ANQGSEA, per germline. The CDR3 DNA reads as TGCAGCGCCTCGGGACAGTTCGGCTCCTACGAGCAGTACTTC. As protein: CSASGQFGSYEQYF.

The chain links TRBV18 to TRBJ2-1; a weak D match, TRBD2 (5 bases). Trimming shortened V by 6 bases and J by 4 bases, and 13 bases separated the two germline ends. This CDR3 is built from 14 residues. Per the germline V gene, CDR1 is KGHSH and CDR2 is LQKENI. CDR3 loop: CASSRSGGYNEQFF. In DNA, the CDR3 is TGTGCCAGCTCTCGGTCCGGCGGGTACAATGAGCAGTTCTTC. Full variable domain (rest looked up from reference TRBV18 and TRBJ2-1): NAGVMQNPRHLVRRRGQEARLRCSPMKGHSHVYWYRQLPEEGLKFMVYLQKENIIDESGMPKERFSAEFPKEGPSILRIQQVVRGDSAAYFCASSRSGGYNEQFFGPGTRLTVL.

V is TRBV7-6 and J is TRBJ2-1, with 10 bases aligning to TRBD2. CDR1 and CDR2 from the germline V gene are SGHVS and FNYEAQ. Unmatched junction bases numbered 7, after V lost 2 bases and J lost 9 bases. The CDR3 spans 15 residues. The CDR3 loop is CASSLSSGRRGEQFF. DNA of the CDR3: TGTGCCAGCAGCTTATCTAGCGGGAGACGGGGTGAGCAGTTCTTC.

The V call is TRBV7-2, the J call TRBJ2-7; tentative D call: TRBD2 (6 bases). Trimming cost V 2 bases and J 2 bases, with 13 bases left between them. Germline CDR1 SGHTA, CDR2 FQGNSA. The CDR3 sequence is 15 residues long. The CDR3 region is CASSLWGEATYEQYF. The CDR3 nucleotides are TGTGCCAGCAGCTTATGGGGGGAGGCAACCTACGAGCAGTACTTC. The entire variable domain, with the rest obtained from reference TRBV7-2 and TRBJ2-7, is as follows: GAGVSQSPSNKVTEKGKDVELRCDPISGHTALYWYRQSLGQGLEFLIYFQGNSAPDKSGLPSDRFSAERTGGSVSTLTIQRTQQEDSAVYLCASSLWGEATYEQYFGPGTRLTVT.

The rearrangement uses TRBV10-3 and TRBJ2-3, with a weak D call TRBD2 (5 bases). Germline V gives CDR1 ENHRY, CDR2 SYGVKD. This CDR3 is 15 amino acids long. V lost 4 bases to trimming and J lost 0 bases, with 11 bases between them. CDR3 protein: CAISGSSISTDTQYF. The DNA of the CDR3 is TGTGCCATCAGTGGGTCTAGCATAAGCACAGATACGCAGTATTTT.

To note about this clone: A junction end diverges from the germline sequence, so it may reflect a read error. V gene TRBV7-7 combines with J gene TRBJ2-5; a weak D match, TRBD2 (6 bases). This CDR3 is built from 14 residues. Germline-derived CDR1 and CDR2 are SSHAT and FNYEAQ (reference sequence). CDR3 DNA: TGTGCTAGCAGCTTAGGGCTCGCGGGGGAGACCCAGTACTTC. It is translated as CASSLGLAGETQYF.

V is TRBV9 and J is TRBJ1-1; D is perhaps TRBD1 (6 bases). The germline gives CDR1 SGDLS, CDR2 YYNGEE. The CDR3 has 13 residues. The germline V and J ends were trimmed by 0 bases and 5 bases, with 8 bases remaining between them. The CDR3 loop is CASSVDQGTEAFF. In nucleotides, the CDR3 is TGTGCCAGCAGCGTAGACCAGGGGACTGAAGCTTTCTTT. The whole variable domain, filled in from reference TRBV9 and TRBJ1-1, reads DSGVTQTPKHLITATGQRVTLRCSPRSGDLSVYWYQQSLDQGLQFLIQYYNGEERAKGNILERFSAQQFPDLHSELNLSSLELGDSALYFCASSVDQGTEAFFGQGTRLTVV.

The rearrangement links TRBV28 to TRBJ1-2; 7 nucleotides agree with TRBD1. Germline V gene data show CDR1 as MDHEN and CDR2 as SYDVKM. V shed 4 bases, J shed 5 bases, and the junction held 10 bases outside the gene matches. This CDR3 has 15 amino acids. The CDR3 coding sequence is TGTGCCAGCAGTTCAATGACAGGGCAATGGTATGGCTACACCTTC. Its protein is CASSSMTGQWYGYTF.

V is TRBV30 and J is TRBJ2-1; 9 bases align to TRBD2. This CDR3 comprises 19 residues. The J segment lost 7 bases and the V segment lost 8 bases, leaving 27 bases of the junction unmatched. From germline, CDR1 is GTSNPN and CDR2 SVGIG (reference sequence). The CDR3: CALGKYSGSHLRTPNEQFF. DNA for the CDR3: TGTGCCCTCGGAAAATATAGCGGGAGTCATTTGAGGACCCCGAATGAGCAGTTCTTC.

V usage is TRBV25-1 and J usage is TRBJ2-2, with a weak D call TRBD1 (6 bases). The V gene lost 4 bases and the J gene lost 6 bases, with 9 bases spanning the gap. CDR3 length: 13 amino acids. Per germline, CDR1 MGHDK and CDR2 SYGVNS. The CDR3 loop reads CASSAEGAGELFF. CDR3 nucleotides: TGTGCCAGCAGTGCCGAGGGGGCCGGGGAGCTGTTTTTT.

The chain combines TRBV4-3 with TRBJ2-7; 11 bases match TRBD2. With V trimmed by 0 bases and J by 1 base, 8 bases remained unmatched. The CDR3 sequence is 18 residues long. Germline CDR1 and CDR2: LGHNA and YSLEER. The CDR3 sequence: CASSQEALLAGESYEQYF. CDR3 nucleotides: TGCGCCAGCAGCCAAGAGGCGCTACTAGCGGGAGAGTCCTACGAGCAGTACTTC.

J is TRBJ2-5 and V is TRBV9, with TRBD2 identical over 8 bases. The CDR3 runs to 13 residues. The germline V gene encodes CDR1 SGDLS and CDR2 YYNGEE. The V and J ends lost 0 bases and 11 bases, in that order; junction bases with no gene match: 6. CDR3 protein: CASSVDPGGEQYF. CDR3 coding DNA: TGTGCCAGCAGCGTAGATCCGGGGGGGGAGCAGTACTTC. Supplemented by reference TRBV9 and TRBJ2-5, the full variable domain reads DSGVTQTPKHLITATGQRVTLRCSPRSGDLSVYWYQQSLDQGLQFLIQYYNGEERAKGNILERFSAQQFPDLHSELNLSSLELGDSALYFCASSVDPGGEQYFGPGTRLLVL.